This TCR beta chain was recorded in a study of PD-1 blockade in classical Hodgkin lymphoma. Whole-study findings and limits: Among the patients, those starting nivolumab under 1 year after ASCT were excluded.

Germline loops: CDR1 MDHEN, CDR2 SYDVKM. The V gene lost 6 bases and the J gene lost 7 bases, with 13 bases spanning the gap. The CDR3 loop spans 12 amino acids. For this clone: Its antigen remains unidentified.

The method was immunoSEQ multiplex PCR; TCRdb's version includes in-frame clones alone and lacks a portion of them. The sample records about 84,000 clones, 75% to 90% being singletons. Every one of the patients relapsed after autologous stem cell transplantation (brentuximab vedotin exposure was variable). Each best response was a complete response, a partial response or progressive disease. The material sequenced was peripheral blood mononuclear cells (PBMCs), taken at baseline. The chain couples TRBV28 to TRBJ2-7; D is possibly TRBD2 (5 bases). This clonotype was sampled from a human donor with classical Hodgkin lymphoma. The CDR3 loop is CASRRPRGEQYF. The CDR3 coding sequence is TGTGCCAGCAGACGACCGCGAGGGGAGCAGTACTTC.